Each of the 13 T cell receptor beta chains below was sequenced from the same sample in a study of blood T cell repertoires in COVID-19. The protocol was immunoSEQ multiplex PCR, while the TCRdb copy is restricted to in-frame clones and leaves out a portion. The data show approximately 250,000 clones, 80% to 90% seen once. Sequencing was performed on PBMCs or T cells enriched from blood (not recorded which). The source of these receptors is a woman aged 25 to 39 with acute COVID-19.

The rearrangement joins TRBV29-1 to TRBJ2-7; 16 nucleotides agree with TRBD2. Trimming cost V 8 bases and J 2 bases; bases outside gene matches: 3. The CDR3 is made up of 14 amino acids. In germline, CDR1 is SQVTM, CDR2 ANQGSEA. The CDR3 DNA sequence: TGCAGCTTCGGGACTAGCGGGAGGGCCTACGAGCAGTACTTC. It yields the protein CSFGTSGRAYEQYF.

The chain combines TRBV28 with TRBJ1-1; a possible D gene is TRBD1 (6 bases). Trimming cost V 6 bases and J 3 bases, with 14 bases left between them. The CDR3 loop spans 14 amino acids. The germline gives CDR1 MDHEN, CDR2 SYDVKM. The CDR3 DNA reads TGTGCCAGCAGGACAGTCCAGGGGTACACTGAAGCTTTCTTT. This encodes CASRTVQGYTEAFF.

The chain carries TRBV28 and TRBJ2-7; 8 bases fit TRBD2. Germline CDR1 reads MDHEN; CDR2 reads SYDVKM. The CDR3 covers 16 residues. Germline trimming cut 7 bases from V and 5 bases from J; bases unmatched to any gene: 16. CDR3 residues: CASTGGSGEKNHEQYF. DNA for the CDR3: TGTGCCAGCACCGGGGGTAGCGGGGAGAAGAACCACGAGCAGTACTTC.

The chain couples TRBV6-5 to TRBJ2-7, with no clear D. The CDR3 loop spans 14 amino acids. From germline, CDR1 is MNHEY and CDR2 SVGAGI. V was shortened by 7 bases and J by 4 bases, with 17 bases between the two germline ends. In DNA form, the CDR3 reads TGTGCCAGCAAGTCGGCCAGCTACAGTTACGAGCAGTACTTC. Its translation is CASKSASYSYEQYF.

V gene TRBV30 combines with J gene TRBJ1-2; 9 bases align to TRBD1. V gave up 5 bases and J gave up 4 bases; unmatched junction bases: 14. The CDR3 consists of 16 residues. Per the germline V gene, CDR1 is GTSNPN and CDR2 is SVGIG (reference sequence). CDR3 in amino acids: CAWFRDRDIFSYGYTF. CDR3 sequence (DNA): TGTGCCTGGTTCCGGGACAGGGACATTTTTAGCTATGGCTACACCTTC.

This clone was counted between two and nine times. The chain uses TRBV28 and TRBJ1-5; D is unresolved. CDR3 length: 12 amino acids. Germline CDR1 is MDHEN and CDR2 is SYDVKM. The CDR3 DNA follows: TGTGCGAGTCGTGTTAGCAATCAGCCCCAGCATTTT. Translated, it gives CASRVSNQPQHF.

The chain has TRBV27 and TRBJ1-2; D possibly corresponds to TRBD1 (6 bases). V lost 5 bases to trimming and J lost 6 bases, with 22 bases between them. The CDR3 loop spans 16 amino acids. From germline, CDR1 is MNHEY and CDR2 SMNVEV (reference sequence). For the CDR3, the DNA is TGTGCCAGCAGTCCCCTACAGGGAATAGCACCAAATGGCTACACCTTC. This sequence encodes CASSPLQGIAPNGYTF.

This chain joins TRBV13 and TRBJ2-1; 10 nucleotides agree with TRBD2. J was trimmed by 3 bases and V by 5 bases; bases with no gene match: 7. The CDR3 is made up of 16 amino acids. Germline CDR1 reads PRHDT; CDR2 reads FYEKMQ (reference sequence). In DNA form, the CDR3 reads TGTGCCAGCAGCCCACTAGCGGGACTTGACTACAATGAGCAGTTCTTC. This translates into CASSPLAGLDYNEQFF.

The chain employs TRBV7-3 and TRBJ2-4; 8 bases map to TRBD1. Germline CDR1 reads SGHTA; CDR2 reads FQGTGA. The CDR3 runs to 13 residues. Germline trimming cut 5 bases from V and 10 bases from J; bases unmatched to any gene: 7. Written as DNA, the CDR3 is TGTGCCAGCAGCCTGGACAGGGCGGGGATTCAGTACTTC. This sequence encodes CASSLDRAGIQYF. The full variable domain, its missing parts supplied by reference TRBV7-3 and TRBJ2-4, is GAGVSQTPSNKVTEKGKYVELRCDPISGHTALYWYRQSLGQGPEFLIYFQGTGAADDSGLPNDRFFAVRPEGSVSTLKIQRTERGDSAVYLCASSLDRAGIQYFGAGTRLSVL.

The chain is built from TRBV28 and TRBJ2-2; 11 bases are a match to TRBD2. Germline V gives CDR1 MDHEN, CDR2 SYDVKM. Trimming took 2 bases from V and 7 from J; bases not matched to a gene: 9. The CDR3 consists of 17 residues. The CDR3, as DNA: TGTGCCAGCAGTTTAGAACTAGCGGGGGACTCTCGCGGGGAGCTGTTTTTT. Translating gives CASSLELAGDSRGELFF.

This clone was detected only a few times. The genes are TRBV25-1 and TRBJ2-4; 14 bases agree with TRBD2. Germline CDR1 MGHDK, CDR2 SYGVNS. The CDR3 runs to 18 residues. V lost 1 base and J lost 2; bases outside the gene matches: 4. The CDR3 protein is CASSELGTSGRPKNIQYF. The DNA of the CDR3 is TGTGCCAGCAGTGAATTGGGGACTAGCGGGAGACCCAAAAACATTCAGTACTTC.

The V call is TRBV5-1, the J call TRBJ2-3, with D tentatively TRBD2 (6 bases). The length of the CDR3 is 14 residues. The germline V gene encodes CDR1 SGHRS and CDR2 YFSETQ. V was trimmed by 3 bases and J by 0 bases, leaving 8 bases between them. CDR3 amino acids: CASSWGVSTDTQYF. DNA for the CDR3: TGCGCCAGCAGCTGGGGGGTGAGCACAGATACGCAGTATTTT.

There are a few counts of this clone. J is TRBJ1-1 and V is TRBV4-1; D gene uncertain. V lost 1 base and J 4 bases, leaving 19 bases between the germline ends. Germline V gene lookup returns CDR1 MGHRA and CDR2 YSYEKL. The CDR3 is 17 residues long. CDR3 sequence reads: CASSQVAGFGKSTEAFF. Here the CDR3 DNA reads TGCGCCAGCAGCCAAGTAGCGGGATTTGGAAAGAGCACTGAAGCTTTCTTT.